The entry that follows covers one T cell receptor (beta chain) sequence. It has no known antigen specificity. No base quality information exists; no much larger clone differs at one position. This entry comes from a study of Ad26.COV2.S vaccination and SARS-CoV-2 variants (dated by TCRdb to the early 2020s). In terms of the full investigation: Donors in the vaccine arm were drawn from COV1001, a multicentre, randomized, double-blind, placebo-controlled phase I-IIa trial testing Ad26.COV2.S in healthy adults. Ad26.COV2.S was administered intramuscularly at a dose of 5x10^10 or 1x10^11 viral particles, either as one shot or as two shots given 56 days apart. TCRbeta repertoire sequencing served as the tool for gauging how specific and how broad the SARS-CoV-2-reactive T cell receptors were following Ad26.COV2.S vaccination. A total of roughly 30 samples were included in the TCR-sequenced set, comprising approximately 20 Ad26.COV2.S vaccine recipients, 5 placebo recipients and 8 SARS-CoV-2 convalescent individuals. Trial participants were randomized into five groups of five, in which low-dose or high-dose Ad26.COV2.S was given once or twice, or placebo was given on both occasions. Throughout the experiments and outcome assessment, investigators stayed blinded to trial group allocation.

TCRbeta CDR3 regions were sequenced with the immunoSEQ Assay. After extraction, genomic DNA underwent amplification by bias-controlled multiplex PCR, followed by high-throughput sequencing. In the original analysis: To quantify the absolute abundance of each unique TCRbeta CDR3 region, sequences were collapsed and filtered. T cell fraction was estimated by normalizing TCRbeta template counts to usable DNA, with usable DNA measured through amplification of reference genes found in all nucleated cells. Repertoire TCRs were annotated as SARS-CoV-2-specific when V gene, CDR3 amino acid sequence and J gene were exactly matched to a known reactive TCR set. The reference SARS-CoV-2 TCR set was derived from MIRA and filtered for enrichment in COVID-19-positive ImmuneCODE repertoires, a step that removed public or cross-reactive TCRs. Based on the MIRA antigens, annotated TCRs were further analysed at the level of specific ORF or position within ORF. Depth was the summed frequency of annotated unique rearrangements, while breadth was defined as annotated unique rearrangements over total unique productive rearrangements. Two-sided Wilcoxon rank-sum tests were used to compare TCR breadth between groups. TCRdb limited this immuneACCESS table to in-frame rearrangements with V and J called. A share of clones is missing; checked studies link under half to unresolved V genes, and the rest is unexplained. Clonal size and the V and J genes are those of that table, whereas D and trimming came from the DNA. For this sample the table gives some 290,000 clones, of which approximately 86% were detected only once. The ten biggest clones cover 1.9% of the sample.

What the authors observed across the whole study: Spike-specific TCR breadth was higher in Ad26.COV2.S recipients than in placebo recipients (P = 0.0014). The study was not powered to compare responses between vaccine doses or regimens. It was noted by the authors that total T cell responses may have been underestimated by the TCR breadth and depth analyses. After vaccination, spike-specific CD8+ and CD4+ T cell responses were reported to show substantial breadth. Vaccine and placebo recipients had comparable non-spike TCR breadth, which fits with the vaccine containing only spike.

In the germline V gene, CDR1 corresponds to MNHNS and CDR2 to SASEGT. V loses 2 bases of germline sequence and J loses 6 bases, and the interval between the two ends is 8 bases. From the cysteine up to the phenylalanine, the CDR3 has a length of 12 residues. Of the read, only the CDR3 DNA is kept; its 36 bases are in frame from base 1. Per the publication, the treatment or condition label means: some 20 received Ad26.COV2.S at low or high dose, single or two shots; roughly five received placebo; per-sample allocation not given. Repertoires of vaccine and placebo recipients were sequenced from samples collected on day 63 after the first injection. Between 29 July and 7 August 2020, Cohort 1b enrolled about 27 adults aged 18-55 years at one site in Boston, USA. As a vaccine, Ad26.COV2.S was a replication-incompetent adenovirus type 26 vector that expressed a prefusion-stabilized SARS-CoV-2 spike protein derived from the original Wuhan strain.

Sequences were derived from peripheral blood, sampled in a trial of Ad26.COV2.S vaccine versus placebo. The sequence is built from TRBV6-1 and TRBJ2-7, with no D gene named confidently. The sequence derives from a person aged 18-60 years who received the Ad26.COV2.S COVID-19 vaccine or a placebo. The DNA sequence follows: TGTGCCAGCAGTGAACTGAGAGGCGAGCAGTACTTC. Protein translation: CASSELRGEQYF.